This T cell receptor (beta chain) was documented in a study of blood T cell repertoires in COVID-19. About the research overall: Samples came from the United States, Italy and Spain, spanning acute and convalescent COVID-19. The analysed material was cDNA or gDNA that came from T cells, B-cell-depleted T cells, or PBMCs.

The assay was immunoSEQ multiplex PCR, and TCRdb's table has in-frame clones only and misses some. The repertoire includes approximately 200,000 clones, about 84% of them detected once, and over 7% sits in the top ten. The cohort comprised adults aged about 18 to 100 years residing in approximately 25 US areas. Participant reports of clinical history set cohort assignment. Germline loops: CDR1 SGHRS, CDR2 YFSETQ. The ends were cut back, 6 bases at V and 0 bases at J, with 15 bases in the middle. The CDR3 has 15 residues. The specimen was PBMCs or T cells enriched from blood (not recorded which). The receptor comes from a woman between 40 and 50 years old with acute COVID-19. V gene TRBV5-1 combines with J gene TRBJ2-5, with a weak D call TRBD2 (6 bases). This CDR3 is CASTQSGLNQETQYF. CDR3 DNA: TGCGCCAGCACCCAAAGCGGGTTAAACCAAGAGACCCAGTACTTC.